The entry that follows covers one T cell receptor beta chain sequence. Its antigen is currently unknown. Clones were sequenced by immunoSEQ multiplex PCR, and TCRdb holds only the in-frame ones, with some missing. The profile covers 90,000 to 130,000 clones, with 89% appearing a single time and less than 4% taken by the ten largest. This sample was included in a study of T cell responses to AZD1222 COVID-19 vaccine. The CDR3 runs 14 residues. Per the germline V gene, CDR1 is SNHLY and CDR2 is FYNNEI. V lost 1 base and J 2 bases, leaving 8 bases between the germline ends. Study results and caveats: CD4 TCRs linked to vaccination spanned spike, dominating at 160-218 and 743-854.

This sample comprised peripheral blood, obtained on day 0 of MenACWY control vaccination. This receptor was taken from an adult in good health. V is TRBV2 and J is TRBJ1-2, with a weak D call TRBD1 (5 bases). In DNA, the CDR3 is TGTGCCAGCAGTGAAGAGGCAGGGAACTATGGCTACACCTTC. The encoded protein is CASSEEAGNYGYTF.